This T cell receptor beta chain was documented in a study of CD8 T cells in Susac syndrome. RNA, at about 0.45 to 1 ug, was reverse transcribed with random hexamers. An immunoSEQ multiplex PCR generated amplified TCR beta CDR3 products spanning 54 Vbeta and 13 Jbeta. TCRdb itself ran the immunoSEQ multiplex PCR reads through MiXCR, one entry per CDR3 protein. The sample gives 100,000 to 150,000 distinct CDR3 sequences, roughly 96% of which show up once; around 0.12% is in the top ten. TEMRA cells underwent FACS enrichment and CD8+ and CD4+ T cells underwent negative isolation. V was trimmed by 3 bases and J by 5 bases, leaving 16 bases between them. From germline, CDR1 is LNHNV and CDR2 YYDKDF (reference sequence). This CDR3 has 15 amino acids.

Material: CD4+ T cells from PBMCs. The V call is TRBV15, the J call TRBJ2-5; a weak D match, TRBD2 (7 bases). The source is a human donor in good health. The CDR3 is CATSRDRLARETQYF. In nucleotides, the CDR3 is TGTGCCACCAGCAGGGACAGACTAGCCCGGGAGACCCAGTACTTC. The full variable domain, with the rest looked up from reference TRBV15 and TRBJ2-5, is DAMVIQNPRYQVTQFGKPVTLSCSQTLNHNVMYWYQQKSSQAPKLLFHYYDKDFNNEADTPDNFQSRRPNTSFCFLDIRSPGLGDTAMYLCATSRDRLARETQYFGPGTRLLVL.